This passage covers 30 T cell receptor beta chains from one sample sequenced in a study of identical twins. TCRdb reprocessed the 5' RACE reads via MiXCR and lists one record per CDR3 protein. Of about 250,000 distinct CDR3 sequences in the sample, about 14% were seen once. Input material: memory (CD45RO+) T cells sorted from blood. Receptors originate from a woman younger than 35 in good health.

This clonotype was counted only a few times. The V gene is TRBV20-1, the J gene TRBJ1-2; no reliable D call. Germline assignment: CDR1 DFQATT and CDR2 SNEGSKA (reference sequence). The V gene lost 2 bases and the J gene lost 7 bases, with 11 bases spanning the gap. The CDR3 runs to 12 residues. The CDR3 DNA reads as TGCAGTGCTAGACCCTTTAACAGTGGCTACACCTTC. It yields the protein CSARPFNSGYTF.

This clonotype occurred a few times. The gene calls are TRBV4-1 and TRBJ1-4, with D unresolved. Germline V CDR1 and CDR2: MGHRA, YSYEKL. CDR3 length: 16 amino acids. V shed 2 bases and J shed 8 bases, with 18 bases lying between them. The CDR3 DNA reads as TGCGCCAGCAGCCAACGACACCAGGTGCCTTACGAAAAACTGTTTTTT. Translation: CASSQRHQVPYEKLFF.

V usage is TRBV20-1 and J usage is TRBJ2-7; TRBD2 might be the D (6 bases). Germline V lookup: CDR1 DFQATT, CDR2 SNEGSKA (reference sequence). Deletions cut 6 bases from V and 2 bases from J, with 11 bases between. The CDR3 consists of 12 residues. The CDR3 loop reads CSATGEAYEQYF. The CDR3 DNA is TGCAGTGCCACGGGGGAAGCCTACGAGCAGTACTTC.

This clonotype was counted a few times. The gene calls are TRBV5-4 and TRBJ2-7; perhaps TRBD2 as D (6 bases). The V end lost 2 bases, the J end lost 3 bases, and 15 bases lay between the germline ends. The germline gives CDR1 SGHNT, CDR2 YYREEE (reference sequence). The CDR3 has 15 residues. The CDR3 nucleotides read TGTGCCAGCAGCTTTGATGGGAGGTTGGACTACGAGCAGTACTTC. Its protein product is CASSFDGRLDYEQYF. The entire variable domain, with the rest obtained from reference TRBV5-4 and TRBJ2-7, is as follows: ETGVTQSPTHLIKTRGQQVTLRCSSQSGHNTVSWYQQALGQGPQFIFQYYREEENGRGNFPPRFSGLQFPNYSSELNVNALELDDSALYLCASSFDGRLDYEQYFGPGTRLTVT.

DNA of the CDR3: TGTGCCTGGGCGAGGGGGACAAGCAATGAAAAACTGTTTTTT. It codes for CAWARGTSNEKLFF. The V call is TRBV30, the J call TRBJ1-4; D may be TRBD1 (6 bases). Per germline, CDR1 GTSNPN and CDR2 SVGIG (reference sequence). CDR3 length: 14 residues. V lost 5 bases to trimming and J lost 5 bases, with 15 bases between them.

The chain links TRBV7-8 to TRBJ1-1; D is unclear. The CDR3 runs 15 residues. V was clipped by 7 bases and J by 4 bases, with 19 bases between them. Germline loops: CDR1 SGHVS, CDR2 FQNEAQ. The CDR3 region has the DNA TGTGCCAGCACCGCACTTTCTAAGGGTACCACTGAAGCTTTCTTT. It yields the protein CASTALSKGTTEAFF.

This clonotype was seen many times. The V gene is TRBV7-8, the J gene TRBJ2-3; perhaps TRBD2 as D (6 bases). The CDR3 length is 13 residues. V shed 5 bases and J shed 5 bases, with 11 bases lying between them. Germline V gives CDR1 SGHVS, CDR2 FQNEAQ. CDR3: CASSPEEGDTQYF. For the CDR3, the DNA is TGTGCCAGCAGCCCCGAGGAGGGAGATACGCAGTATTTT.

A few counts support this clonotype. This sequence joins TRBV11-3 and TRBJ2-7; perhaps TRBD1 as D (6 bases). The germline V gene encodes CDR1 SGHNT and CDR2 YENEEA. The CDR3 is made up of 16 amino acids. Trimming took 1 base from V and 0 from J, leaving 13 bases between them. The CDR3 DNA sequence: TGTGCCAGCAGCTTAGGGTTTCAGGACAGCTCCTACGAGCAGTACTTC. This translates into CASSLGFQDSSYEQYF.

The sample holds many counts of this clonotype. V and J are TRBV7-2 and TRBJ2-7; D could derive from TRBD1 or TRBD2 (5 bases each). In germline, CDR1 is SGHTA, CDR2 FQGNSA. V lost 5 bases and J lost 7, with 12 bases in between. CDR3 length: 12 amino acids. The chain's CDR3 is CASSIPRGEQYF. CDR3 nucleotides: TGTGCCAGCAGCATACCGAGGGGAGAGCAGTACTTC.

There are a few counts of this clonotype. This chain joins TRBV10-3 and TRBJ2-1, with 10 bases fitting TRBD1. V shed 7 bases, J shed 5 bases, and the junction held 11 bases outside the gene matches. CDR1 and CDR2 from the germline V gene are ENHRY and SYGVKD. The CDR3 contains 16 residues. The CDR3 is CAIMGQGSSGNNEQFF. The CDR3 DNA reads as TGTGCCATCATGGGACAGGGGTCTTCAGGGAACAATGAGCAGTTCTTC.

The table lists this clonotype with a few counts. The CDR3 bases are TGTGCCAGCAGGGAGATGGGCGATGAGCAGTTCTTC. Amino acid sequence: CASREMGDEQFF. The chain joins TRBV6-6 to TRBJ2-1; D uncertain. Per germline, CDR1 MNHNY and CDR2 SVGAGI (reference sequence). This CDR3 is 12 amino acids long. V lost 6 bases to trimming and J lost 8 bases, with 11 bases between them.

This clonotype has just a few counts. The chain carries TRBV19 and TRBJ1-2; tentative D call: TRBD1 (5 bases). CDR3 length: 13 amino acids. Trimming cost V 3 bases and J 5 bases, with 10 bases left between them. Germline V gives CDR1 LNHDA, CDR2 SQIVND (reference sequence). CDR3 sequence (DNA): TGTGCCAGTAGTATGGGACGAGGATATGGCTACACCTTC. This translates into CASSMGRGYGYTF.

A few counts support this clonotype. The chain is built from TRBV27 and TRBJ2-1, with D possibly matching TRBD2 (6 bases). Trimming stripped 7 bases from V and 4 bases from J, with 23 bases between. The CDR3 is made up of 17 amino acids. Germline-derived CDR1 and CDR2 are MNHEY and SMNVEV (reference sequence). CDR3 DNA: TGTGCCAGCACGGGCGATCTAGCGATGGGGGATTACAATGAGCAGTTCTTC. It is translated as CASTGDLAMGDYNEQFF.

This chain joins TRBV6-6 and TRBJ1-5; D unresolved. Germline loops: CDR1 MNHNY, CDR2 SVGAGI (reference sequence). The V end lost 5 bases, the J end lost 6 bases, and 11 bases lay between the germline ends. The CDR3 covers 13 residues. For the CDR3, the DNA is TGTGCCAGCAGTCGGGAGCCCCCTCAGCCCCAGCATTTT. This codes for CASSREPPQPQHF.

The gene calls are TRBV6-4 and TRBJ2-7, with 8 bases lining up with TRBD2. Germline V lookup: CDR1 MRHNA, CDR2 SNTAGT. V shed 0 bases and J 4 bases; nucleotides not matched to a gene: 11. The CDR3 has 17 amino acids. DNA for the CDR3: TGTGCCAGCAGTGACTCAACAGCGGGAGAGGTCAGATACGAGCAGTACTTC. Encoded protein: CASSDSTAGEVRYEQYF.

This clonotype was seen a handful of times. V is TRBV5-1 and J is TRBJ2-1; 7 positions agree with TRBD2. The germline gives CDR1 SGHRS, CDR2 YFSETQ. The CDR3 contains 17 residues. V lost 0 bases to trimming and J lost 1 base; unmatched junction nucleotides: 7. The CDR3: CASSLGPSGTSYNEQFF. DNA for the CDR3: TGCGCCAGCAGCTTGGGACCGAGCGGGACTTCCTACAATGAGCAGTTCTTC.

The genes are TRBV7-8 and TRBJ2-3; perhaps D is TRBD1 or TRBD2 (5 bases each). Germline V CDR1 and CDR2: SGHVS, FQNEAQ. Trimming stripped 2 bases from V and 6 bases from J, with 12 bases between. The CDR3 has 14 residues. The CDR3 is CASSLRDPADTQYF. CDR3 DNA: TGTGCCAGCAGCTTAAGGGACCCGGCCGATACGCAGTATTTT.

The chain employs TRBV7-2 and TRBJ1-6; tentatively, D is TRBD1 (5 bases). CDR1 is SGHTA and CDR2 is FQGNSA in the germline V gene. The CDR3 loop spans 16 amino acids. The ends were cut back, 0 bases at V and 6 bases at J, with 12 bases in the middle. The CDR3 nucleotides read TGTGCCAGCAGCTTAGCTGGGGACGGCGGTAATTCACCCCTCCACTTT. Amino acid sequence: CASSLAGDGGNSPLHF.

The CDR3 bases are TGTGCCAGCAGTCTAGACAGGACCCCGTATCCCCAGCATTTT. Encoded protein: CASSLDRTPYPQHF. The rearrangement uses TRBV12-3 or TRBV12-4 and TRBJ1-5; perhaps TRBD1 as D (6 bases). The CDR3 runs to 14 residues. V shed 5 bases and J shed 10 bases, with 18 bases lying between them.

The CDR3 bases are TGTGCCAGCAGCTTTCTAGATCATACAGGGGGCGCTGGGGCCAACGTCCTGACTTTC. It yields the protein CASSFLDHTGGAGANVLTF. The chain combines TRBV5-4 with TRBJ2-6; 9 positions match TRBD1. This CDR3 has 19 amino acids. From germline, CDR1 is SGHNT and CDR2 YYREEE (reference sequence). Trimming at V came to 2 bases and at J to 2 bases, leaving 11 bases not matched to a gene.

This clonotype was counted ten times or more. V and J are TRBV5-5 and TRBJ1-6, with D perhaps TRBD1 (6 bases). Trimming removed 5 bases from V and 8 bases from J, with 11 bases in between. The CDR3 is 13 residues long. Germline V gene lookup returns CDR1 SGHKS and CDR2 YYEKEE (reference sequence). The CDR3 region has the DNA TGTGCCAGCAGTATGAACAGGGATTCACCCCTCCACTTT. Translation gives CASSMNRDSPLHF.

This clonotype was seen a handful of times. The chain's CDR3 is CASSLDRTSQTQYF. CDR3 DNA: TGTGCCAGCAGCTTAGACCGGACTAGTCAAACGCAGTATTTT. The V gene is TRBV7-2, the J gene TRBJ2-3, with 7 bases identical to TRBD2. Germline lookup yields CDR1 SGHTA and CDR2 FQGNSA. CDR3 length equals 14 residues. V was pared by 1 base and J by 9 bases, with 7 bases of the junction left unmatched.

This clonotype showed up just a few times. The chain recombines TRBV10-2 with TRBJ2-1; D remains ambiguous. Germline assignment: CDR1 WSHSY and CDR2 SAAADI. The CDR3 is 11 amino acids. V was pared by 6 bases and J by 7 bases, with 7 bases between. The CDR3 spells CASSVWNEQFF. CDR3 DNA: TGCGCCAGCAGCGTGTGGAATGAGCAGTTCTTC.

About this clonotype itself: A read error is possible here, since a much larger clone lies one base away. In DNA form, the CDR3 reads TGCACCAGCAGCTTGGGGACAGGGGCTGAAGCTTTCTTT. Translation: CTSSLGTGAEAFF. The chain carries TRBV5-1 and TRBJ1-1; the match to TRBD1 covers 10 bases. In germline, CDR1 is SGHRS, CDR2 YFSETQ. The CDR3 contains 13 residues.

There are many counts of this clonotype. The CDR3 here is CASSEGGSHGYTF. CDR3 DNA: TGTGCCAGCAGTGAAGGAGGATCTCACGGCTACACCTTC. The rearrangement uses TRBV6-1 and TRBJ1-2; D remains ambiguous. The length of the CDR3 is 13 residues. The germline CDR1 and CDR2 sequences are MNHNS and SASEGT. The germline V and J ends were trimmed by 1 base and 8 bases, with 11 bases remaining between them.

Ten or more counts support this clonotype. This chain connects TRBV12-3 or TRBV12-4 to TRBJ2-3; 10 bases are a match to TRBD2. Germline trimming cut 4 bases from V and 5 bases from J; bases unmatched to any gene: 9. The CDR3 is made up of 16 amino acids. CDR3 sequence reads: CASSSQRGGNKDTQYF. In nucleotides, the CDR3 is TGTGCCAGCAGTTCCCAGCGGGGGGGCAATAAAGATACGCAGTATTTT.

The CDR3 DNA sequence: TGCAGCGTTGAAGATTTGGGTAGGGACACTGAAGCTTTCTTT. Protein: CSVEDLGRDTEAFF. This sequence joins TRBV29-1 and TRBJ1-1; D is uncertain. V shed 0 bases and J shed 3 bases, with 11 bases lying between them. This CDR3 spans 14 amino acids. Germline V lookup: CDR1 SQVTM, CDR2 ANQGSEA.

This clonotype has at least ten counts. The junction does not match germline at one end; this may be a read error. The V call is TRBV5-1, the J call TRBJ2-5, with a weak D call TRBD2 (6 bases). Germline CDR1 reads SGHRS; CDR2 reads YFSETQ. CDR3 length equals 12 residues. Here the CDR3 reads CASSLAGGTQYF. DNA of the CDR3: TGTGCCAGCAGCTTGGCCGGGGGGACCCAGTACTTC.

The chain uses TRBV5-1 and TRBJ2-5; D possibly corresponds to TRBD1 (6 bases). V was cut by 1 base and J by 5 bases, with 9 bases left in between. This CDR3 is 13 amino acids long. CDR1 is SGHRS and CDR2 is YFSETQ in the germline V gene. The CDR3 DNA follows: TGCGCCAGCAGCTTGACAGGGAAGGAGACCCAGTACTTC. Its protein product is CASSLTGKETQYF.

The rearrangement joins TRBV7-2 to TRBJ2-3, with 8 bases fitting TRBD2. Germline CDR1 reads SGHTA; CDR2 reads FQGNSA. Unmatched junction bases numbered 12, after V lost 5 bases and J lost 5 bases. This CDR3 comprises 16 residues. The CDR3 spells CASSVHASGPLDTQYF. CDR3 bases: TGTGCCAGCAGCGTCCACGCTAGCGGGCCGTTAGATACGCAGTATTTT.